Listed here is a single T cell receptor (beta chain). The ends were cut back, 4 bases at V and 10 bases at J, with 8 bases in the middle. This CDR3 is 11 amino acids long. All donors qualified as healthy HIV-negative adults and had experienced no recent acute infections or vaccinations. This sample was taken from a study of shared clonotypes between healthy human individuals. Template amounts of roughly 300 ng DNA, around 31,000 T cell genomes, were employed in unsorted PBMC replicate PCRs. Profiling relied on immunoSEQ multiplex PCR, and the TCRdb table lists in-frame clones only, not all of them. In the table there are around 450,000 clones, roughly three quarters of which are singletons.

The chain carries TRBV6-7 and TRBJ1-3, with unresolved D. TRBV6-7 is an ORF, and what it does is uncertain. Sequenced sample: PBMCs. The TCR sequence derives from a middle-aged woman in good health. Some clones in this sample may be carry-over from other donors' samples. The CDR3 region has the DNA TGTGCCAGCAGTTCAGCGGGTACCATATATTTT. Protein: CASSSAGTIYF.